This is a list of T cell receptor beta chains from one sample in a study of blood T cell repertoires in COVID-19. The repertoire was sequenced with immunoSEQ multiplex PCR; TCRdb's copy has only in-frame clones and lacks some. The table has about 360,000 clones, roughly 87% seen once. Material: PBMCs or T cells enriched from blood (not recorded which). These receptors came from a woman between 35 and 50 years old with acute COVID-19. Each CDR3 is given with its conserved first and last residue. A D gene is named only where the DNA matches it firmly. Expanded clones are given a class, and other clones once, few, many or no size at all.

D: -
V: TRBV7-9
length: 13
J: TRBJ1-1
size: -
DNA: TGTGCCAGCAGCGACGGGTCCGGGACTGAAGCTTTCTTT
CDR3: CASSDGSGTEAFF

D: TRBD2
V: TRBV7-2
length: 16
J: TRBJ2-5
size: -
DNA: TGTGCCAGCAGCTGGAGCGGGGGGGCTATCCCAGAGACCCAGTACTTC
CDR3: CASSWSGGAIPETQYF

D: TRBD2
V: TRBV7-9
length: 17
J: TRBJ2-6
size: -
DNA: TGTGCCAGCAGTCAATCTAGCGGGGGATATGGGGCCAACGTCCTGACTTTC
CDR3: CASSQSSGGYGANVLTF

D: TRBD1
V: TRBV29-1
length: 13
J: TRBJ2-3
size: -
DNA: TGCAGCGGCGGGACAGGCGGCACAGATACGCAGTATTTT
CDR3: CSGGTGGTDTQYF

D: TRBD1
V: TRBV6-5
length: 14
J: TRBJ1-6
size: -
DNA: TGTGCCAGCAGCTCACGACAGGGTGGGATAGCCCTCCACTTT
CDR3: CASSSRQGGIALHF

D: TRBD1
V: TRBV2
length: 14
J: TRBJ1-5
size: -
DNA: TGTGCCAGCGGACGGACAGGGGTCGATCAGCCCCAGCATTTT
CDR3: CASGRTGVDQPQHF

D: -
V: TRBV30
length: 13
J: TRBJ2-6
size: -
DNA: TGTGCTTACACAGGCTCTGGGGCCAACGTCCTGACTTTC
CDR3: CAYTGSGANVLTF

D: -
V: TRBV6-5
length: 15
J: TRBJ1-3
size: -
DNA: TGTGCCAGCGACCTTTCGGGGTCCTCTGGAAACACCATATATTTT
CDR3: CASDLSGSSGNTIYF

D: TRBD1
V: TRBV7-2
length: 17
J: TRBJ1-2
size: -
DNA: TGTGCCAGCAGCTTATTCGAGGAGGTAACAGGGGGCGATGGCTACACCTTC
CDR3: CASSLFEEVTGGDGYTF

D: TRBD1
V: TRBV6-5
length: 15
J: TRBJ2-7
size: -
DNA: TGTGCCAGCAAACCCGAGGGGACAGCCTCCTACGAGCAGTACTTC
CDR3: CASKPEGTASYEQYF

D: TRBD1
V: TRBV7-6
length: 16
J: TRBJ2-7
size: -
DNA: TGTGCCAGCAGCTTAGAAACAGGGGAAGGGTCCTACGAGCAGTACTTC
CDR3: CASSLETGEGSYEQYF

D: TRBD1
V: TRBV6-4
length: 17
J: TRBJ1-6
size: few
DNA: TGTGCCAGCAGCAACCGGGACAGGCCCTACTATAATTCACCCCTCCACTTT
CDR3: CASSNRDRPYYNSPLHF

D: -
V: TRBV4-1
length: 14
J: TRBJ1-2
size: -
DNA: TGCGCCAGCAGCCAAGATCTCCGGGGAAACGGCTACACCTTC
CDR3: CASSQDLRGNGYTF

D: -
V: TRBV12-3/TRBV12-4
length: 13
J: TRBJ1-5
size: -
DNA: TGTGCCAGCAGACGGGAAATTTGGCAGCCCCAGCATTTT
CDR3: CASRREIWQPQHF

D: TRBD2
V: TRBV29-1
length: 17
J: TRBJ2-3
size: -
DNA: TGCAGCGTTGCGGGGGGGGTTACAGGCGTGGATACAGATACGCAGTATTTT
CDR3: CSVAGGVTGVDTDTQYF

D: -
V: TRBV2
length: 13
J: TRBJ1-1
size: -
DNA: TGTGCCAGCAGGATCAGGGTGGGGACTGAAGCTTTCTTT
CDR3: CASRIRVGTEAFF

D: -
V: TRBV5-1
length: 13
J: TRBJ2-3
size: -
DNA: TGCGCCAGCAGCGCGGAAGGCACAGATACGCAGTATTTT
CDR3: CASSAEGTDTQYF

D: TRBD1
V: TRBV7-9
length: 15
J: TRBJ1-1
size: -
DNA: TGTGCCAGCAGCCCACTGAGACAGGGCACCCCTGAAGCTTTCTTT
CDR3: CASSPLRQGTPEAFF

D: -
V: TRBV27
length: 13
J: TRBJ1-4
size: -
DNA: TGTGCCAGCAGTTACGTTGGGGAGGAAAAACTGTTTTTT
CDR3: CASSYVGEEKLFF

D: -
V: TRBV24-1
length: 15
J: TRBJ2-3
size: -
DNA: TGTGCCACCAGTGCTGGCGGCCCTAGCACAGATACGCAGTATTTT
CDR3: CATSAGGPSTDTQYF

D: -
V: TRBV3-1/TRBV3-2
length: 15
J: TRBJ1-5
size: -
DNA: TGTGCCAGCAGCCAAGGAGGGGGGGTTTATCAGCCCCAGCATTTT
CDR3: CASSQGGGVYQPQHF

D: -
V: TRBV23-1
length: 13
J: TRBJ2-2
size: -
DNA: TGCGCCAGCAGTCAGTCTAACACCGGGGAGCTGTTTTTT
CDR3: CASSQSNTGELFF

D: -
V: TRBV5-1
length: 15
J: TRBJ1-4
size: -
DNA: TGCGCCAGCAGCTTAGTGAGGGGGAGTGGTGAAAAACTGTTTTTT
CDR3: CASSLVRGSGEKLFF

D: -
V: TRBV5-6
length: 13
J: TRBJ1-1
size: -
DNA: TGTGCCAGCAGCAACCTAAGGGGCACTGAAGCTTTCTTT
CDR3: CASSNLRGTEAFF

D: -
V: TRBV18
length: 14
J: TRBJ1-6
size: once
DNA: TGTGCCAGCTCTCCTCAGGGTTATAATTCACCCCTCCACTTT
CDR3: CASSPQGYNSPLHF

D: -
V: TRBV5-4
length: 16
J: TRBJ1-2
size: -
DNA: TGTGCCAGCAGCTTGGAGGCGGGGGGAGGCTTCGATGGCTACACCTTC
CDR3: CASSLEAGGGFDGYTF

D: -
V: TRBV2
length: 14
J: TRBJ1-1
size: -
DNA: TGTGCCAGCAGGAATCCCACAGGGACGGCTGAAGCTTTCTTT
CDR3: CASRNPTGTAEAFF

D: -
V: TRBV21-1
length: 14
J: TRBJ1-2
size: many
DNA: TGTGCCAGCAGCAAGGAGGTCTTTAACTATGGCTACACCTTC
CDR3: CASSKEVFNYGYTF

D: TRBD1
V: TRBV13
length: 15
J: TRBJ2-7
size: -
DNA: TGTGCCAGCAGCCCCCCGGGGACAGGGCGTTACGAGCAGTACTTC
CDR3: CASSPPGTGRYEQYF

D: TRBD1
V: TRBV5-1
length: 15
J: TRBJ1-2
size: -
DNA: TGCGCCAGCAGCTTAGTGACAGGGGGCTATTATGGCTACACCTTC
CDR3: CASSLVTGGYYGYTF

D: TRBD2
V: TRBV18
length: 14
J: TRBJ2-1
size: -
DNA: TGTGCCAGCCACCCCGGGACTAGTATCGATGAGCAGTTCTTC
CDR3: CASHPGTSIDEQFF

D: -
V: TRBV30
length: 14
J: TRBJ1-4
size: -
DNA: TGTGCCTGGAGTGTGGGGGGAGAGCAAGAAAAACTGTTTTTT
CDR3: CAWSVGGEQEKLFF

D: -
V: TRBV15
length: 14
J: TRBJ2-7
size: -
DNA: TGTGCCACCAGCAGAGGGAAGCAGGGGCACGAGCAGTACTTC
CDR3: CATSRGKQGHEQYF

D: -
V: TRBV12-3/TRBV12-4
length: 13
J: TRBJ2-7
size: once
DNA: TGTGCCAGCAGTTCAACAGGGTACTGGGGGCAGTACTTC
CDR3: CASSSTGYWGQYF

D: -
V: TRBV10-3
length: 14
J: TRBJ2-1
size: -
DNA: TGTGCCATCAGTAGCCGGGACTCCTCCGCTGAGCAGTTCTTC
CDR3: CAISSRDSSAEQFF

D: -
V: TRBV2
length: 11
J: TRBJ1-2
size: -
DNA: TGTGCCAGCAGTCCCAGGGATGGCTACACCTTC
CDR3: CASSPRDGYTF

D: -
V: TRBV11-3
length: 14
J: TRBJ2-2
size: few
DNA: TGTGCCAGCAGCTTCTCAGGGGTTGGCGGGGAGCTGTTTTTT
CDR3: CASSFSGVGGELFF

D: TRBD2
V: TRBV13
length: 15
J: TRBJ2-3
size: -
DNA: TGTGCCAGCAGCTTAGTGGGGGGGAAAGCAGATACGCAGTATTTT
CDR3: CASSLVGGKADTQYF

D: -
V: TRBV9
length: 13
J: TRBJ1-1
size: -
DNA: TGTGCCAGCAGCATTGGTTACGGCACTGAAGCTTTCTTT
CDR3: CASSIGYGTEAFF

D: -
V: TRBV3-1/TRBV3-2
length: 14
J: TRBJ1-2
size: -
DNA: TGTGCCAGCAGGGAAGGCGGACAGCACTATGGCTACACCTTC
CDR3: CASREGGQHYGYTF

D: TRBD1
V: TRBV9
length: 15
J: TRBJ1-4
size: -
DNA: TGTGCCAGCAGCGCATTCGGGACAGACCATGAAAAACTGTTTTTT
CDR3: CASSAFGTDHEKLFF

D: -
V: TRBV18
length: 13
J: TRBJ2-3
size: -
DNA: TGTGCCAGCTCACCACCCAGTACAGATACGCAGTATTTT
CDR3: CASSPPSTDTQYF

D: TRBD1
V: TRBV7-9
length: 15
J: TRBJ1-1
size: -
DNA: TGTGCCAGCAGCCCTGACGGGACAGTGAACACTGAAGCTTTCTTT
CDR3: CASSPDGTVNTEAFF

D: -
V: TRBV3-1/TRBV3-2
length: 17
J: TRBJ2-6
size: -
DNA: TGTGCCAGCAGCCAACGGGGATTAGGCTCTGGGGCCAACGTCCTGACTTTC
CDR3: CASSQRGLGSGANVLTF

D: -
V: TRBV7-9
length: 15
J: TRBJ1-5
size: -
DNA: TGTGCCAGCAGCTTAGTGGAGGGCCCCAGTCAGCCCCAGCATTTT
CDR3: CASSLVEGPSQPQHF

D: -
V: TRBV6-5
length: 15
J: TRBJ1-5
size: -
DNA: TGTGCCAGCAGTTTGACAGCTCTCAGCAATCAGCCCCAGCATTTT
CDR3: CASSLTALSNQPQHF

D: -
V: TRBV5-4
length: 15
J: TRBJ1-1
size: few
DNA: TGTGCCAGCAGCTTGGAAGCGGGGGGTAGGACTGAAGCTTTCTTT
CDR3: CASSLEAGGRTEAFF

D: TRBD2
V: TRBV2
length: 15
J: TRBJ2-1
size: -
DNA: TGTGCCAGCAGGCTAGCGGGGGGGAGTGTGGATGAGCAGTTCTTC
CDR3: CASRLAGGSVDEQFF

D: -
V: TRBV11-2
length: 15
J: TRBJ2-3
size: -
DNA: TGTGCCAGCAGCCCCCCTCGGGGAAGCACAGATACGCAGTATTTT
CDR3: CASSPPRGSTDTQYF

D: -
V: TRBV9
length: 15
J: TRBJ2-1
size: -
DNA: TGTGCCAGCAGCGTAAGGGACATAGGTTACAATGAGCAGTTCTTC
CDR3: CASSVRDIGYNEQFF

D: -
V: TRBV18
length: 14
J: TRBJ1-5
size: once
DNA: TGTGCCAGCTCACCGACAGATAGCAATCAGCCCCAGCATTTT
CDR3: CASSPTDSNQPQHF

D: -
V: TRBV5-1
length: 14
J: TRBJ1-4
size: -
DNA: TGCGCCAGCAGCCTTGCGGGGGTTCAAGAAAAACTGTTTTTT
CDR3: CASSLAGVQEKLFF

D: -
V: TRBV11-2
length: 14
J: TRBJ2-3
size: once
DNA: TGTGCCAGCAGCTTAGACAGAACCACAGATACGCAGTATTTT
CDR3: CASSLDRTTDTQYF